This T cell receptor (beta chain) originates from a study of identical twins. Regarding this clonotype: Antigen unknown.

Points from the study as a whole: Researchers caution that invariant MAIT and iNKT cells could partly confound zero-insertion analyses. The abundant beta clonotypes from cord blood had fewer insertions, and memory repertoires had none of this.

V dropped 6 bases and J dropped 7 bases, with 12 bases sitting between them. The CDR3 loop spans 11 amino acids. Germline V gene data show CDR1 as SQVTM and CDR2 as ANQGSEA. It was template switching that added a universal primer site, and there were unique molecular identifiers on the cDNA. One entry per CDR3 protein, called by TCRdb with MiXCR from the 5' RACE reads. Of about 660,000 distinct CDR3 sequences in the sample, 8.6% are singletons; the top ten hold around 0.98%. Another study also made use of these data, one on yellow fever vaccine responses in identical twins. That investigation notes: After vaccination, twins' T cell response reportedly seemed partly convergent, partly personalized.

The receptor's source is a woman aged 18-35 years in good health. Sequencing was done on a sample of PBMCs. V and J are TRBV29-1 and TRBJ1-1; D gene uncertain. The CDR3 nucleotides are TGCAGCGTCCATTCCGGGATTGAAGCTTTCTTT. Translating gives CSVHSGIEAFF.